This T cell receptor beta chain derives from a study of blood T cell repertoires in COVID-19. At the level of the study: Spain, Italy and the United States supplied samples that represented acute and convalescent COVID-19. PBMCs, B-cell-depleted T cells, or T cells provided the cDNA or gDNA that made up the material.

In the original workflow: Researchers report that nucleated cell counts were estimated from reference gene primer amplification. Some clones are missing from TCRdb's copy, which holds only in-frame ones; the method was immunoSEQ multiplex PCR. V, J and clone size are those of that table, while D and trimming were read from the DNA. The table lists fewer than 500,000 clones, around 89% of them singletons. The CDR3 contains 14 residues. V was cut by 5 bases and J by 11 bases, with 19 bases left in between. Looked up from germline, CDR1 is MNHEY and CDR2 is SVGAGI. Sequenced sample: peripheral blood. V and J are TRBV6-5 and TRBJ1-5; maybe TRBD1 (5 bases). The receptor was derived from a woman aged 30 to 39 with acute or convalescent COVID-19. The CDR3 coding sequence is TGTGCCAGCAGTAATGCCCAGGGTGGTAGGGCCCAGCATTTT. Protein sequence: CASSNAQGGRAQHF.